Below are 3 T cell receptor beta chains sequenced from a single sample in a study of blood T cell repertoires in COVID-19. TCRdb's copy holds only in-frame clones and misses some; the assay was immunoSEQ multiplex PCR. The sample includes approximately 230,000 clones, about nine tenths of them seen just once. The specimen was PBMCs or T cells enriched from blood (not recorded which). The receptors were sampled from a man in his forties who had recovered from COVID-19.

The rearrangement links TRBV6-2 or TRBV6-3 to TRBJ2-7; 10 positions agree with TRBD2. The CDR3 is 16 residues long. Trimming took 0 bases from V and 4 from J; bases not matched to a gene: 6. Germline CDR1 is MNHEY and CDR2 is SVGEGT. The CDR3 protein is CASSYSGLAGVYEQYF. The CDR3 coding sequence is TGTGCCAGCAGTTACTCGGGCCTAGCGGGGGTTTACGAGCAGTACTTC.

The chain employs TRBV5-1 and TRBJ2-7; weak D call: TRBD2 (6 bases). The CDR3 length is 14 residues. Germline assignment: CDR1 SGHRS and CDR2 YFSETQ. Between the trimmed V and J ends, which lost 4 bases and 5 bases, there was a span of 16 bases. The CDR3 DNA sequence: TGCGCCAGCAGCCCCAATCCGGGGGTTAACGAGCAGTACTTC. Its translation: CASSPNPGVNEQYF.

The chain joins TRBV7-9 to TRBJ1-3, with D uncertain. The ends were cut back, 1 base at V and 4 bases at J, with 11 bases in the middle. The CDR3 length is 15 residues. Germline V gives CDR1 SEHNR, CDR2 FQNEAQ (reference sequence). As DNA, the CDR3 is TGTGCCAGCAGCTTAGGTGCGACATTGGGAAACACCATATATTTT. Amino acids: CASSLGATLGNTIYF. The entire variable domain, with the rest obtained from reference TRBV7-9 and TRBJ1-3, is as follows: DTGVSQNPRHKITKRGQNVTFRCDPISEHNRLYWYRQTLGQGPEFLTYFQNEAQLEKSRLLSDRFSAERPKGSFSTLEIQRTEQGDSAMYLCASSLGATLGNTIYFGEGSWLTVV.